This T cell receptor beta chain was obtained from a study of blood T cell repertoires in COVID-19. Study-wide background: Sites across the United States, Italy and Spain contributed samples from acute and convalescent COVID-19. The cDNA or gDNA used as material had been derived from T cells, B-cell-depleted T cells, or PBMCs.

Original methodology: Amplifying reference gene primers gave estimates of nucleated cell counts. Sequenced by immunoSEQ multiplex PCR; TCRdb stores in-frame clones only, minus some. V and J calls and clone size are given by that table; D and trimming were obtained from the DNA. The sample contains some 8,100 clones, more than 90% of which appear only once. The V end was cut by 6 bases, the J end by 3 bases, with 11 bases between. The CDR3 contains 13 residues. Germline values: CDR1 LGHNT, CDR2 FRNRAP. This receptor was obtained from a woman between 50 and 59 years old with active COVID-19. The chain employs TRBV12-5 and TRBJ2-5; possible D gene TRBD2, 6 bases. What was sequenced was peripheral blood. Written as DNA, the CDR3 is TGTGCTAGTGGCTTTAGCGGAGAAGAGACCCAGTACTTC. Amino acid sequence: CASGFSGEETQYF.